A single sample gave rise to the 13 T cell receptor beta chains below, sequenced in a study of blood T cells in healthy people across ages. Sample-barcoded 5' priming and a J-beta primer mix drove a second PCR of about 7 to 12 cycles. From the 5' RACE reads, TCRdb called clonotypes with MiXCR, one entry per CDR3 protein. The repertoire holds 700,000 to 950,000 distinct CDR3 sequences, with roughly 47% as singletons. Sequenced input: blood. Receptors originate from a woman aged 55-69 years in good health.

This clonotype was observed a handful of times. V and J are TRBV21-1 and TRBJ1-6. TRBV21-1 constitutes a pseudogene. The CDR3 loop spans 14 amino acids. This CDR3 is CASSKAAENSPLHF. DNA for the CDR3: TGTGCCAGCAGCAAAGCGGCAGAAAATTCACCCCTCCACTTT.

This chain joins TRBV7-2 and TRBJ2-3; TRBD1 might be the D (5 bases). Per germline, CDR1 SGHTA and CDR2 FQGNSA. CDR3 length: 13 residues. Trimming took 10 bases from V and 0 from J, leaving 11 bases between them. CDR3 sequence (DNA): TGTGCCACCAGAACAGGTAGCACAGATACGCAGTATTTT. This translates into CATRTGSTDTQYF.

This sequence joins TRBV7-2 and TRBJ2-7; D unresolved. V was cut by 4 bases and J by 2 bases, with 9 bases left in between. Germline V gene sequence: CDR1 SGHTA, CDR2 FQGNSA. The CDR3 covers 13 residues. The CDR3, as DNA: TGTGCCAGCAGCTCCATAATGACCTACGAGCAGTACTTC. Its translation is CASSSIMTYEQYF.

Concerning this clonotype itself: A read error may account for a junction end that differs from germline. The chain carries TRBV20-1 and TRBJ1-2, with D possibly TRBD1 on 6 matching bases. CDR1 is DFQATT, CDR2 SNEGSKA, per germline (reference sequence). CDR3 size: 14 residues. CDR3: CSARQQGRKGGHTF. Written as DNA, the CDR3 is TGCAGTGCTAGACAGCAGGGGCGCAAGGGTGGCCACACCTTC.

This clonotype has at least ten counts. The chain has TRBV7-2 and TRBJ1-6, with TRBD1 matching 7 bases. There are 16 residues in the CDR3. The germline V gene encodes CDR1 SGHTA and CDR2 FQGNSA. V lost 3 bases, J lost 0 bases, and 2 bases stayed unmatched. In DNA form, the CDR3 reads TGTGCCAGCAGCTTGACAGGGAGCTCCTATAATTCACCCCTCCACTTT. Amino acid sequence: CASSLTGSSYNSPLHF.

This chain links TRBV6-1 with TRBJ2-5; 9 bases map to TRBD2. The J segment lost 5 bases and the V segment lost 5 bases, leaving 6 bases of the junction unmatched. Germline CDR1 is MNHNS and CDR2 is SASEGT. The CDR3 loop spans 14 amino acids. DNA for the CDR3: TGTGCCAGCAGTTCCGGGACTAGCATTGAGACCCAGTACTTC. It codes for CASSSGTSIETQYF.

This clonotype has just one count. The chain carries TRBV20-1 and TRBJ2-1, with D unclear. Germline V gene sequence: CDR1 DFQATT, CDR2 SNEGSKA (reference sequence). CDR3 length equals 13 residues. V was pared by 3 bases and J by 10 bases, with 16 bases between. The CDR3 reads CSASDPPRWEQFF. The CDR3 nucleotides are TGCAGTGCTAGTGACCCCCCAAGGTGGGAGCAGTTCTTC.

This chain connects TRBV20-1 to TRBJ2-1; 8 nucleotides match TRBD2. The junction had 11 bases not matched to a gene; V was cut back by 0 bases and J by 7 bases. The germline V gene has CDR1 DFQATT and CDR2 SNEGSKA (reference sequence). The CDR3 consists of 16 residues. The DNA for the CDR3 is TGCAGTGCTAGAGATCTCTCTAGCGGGCTCGGGAATGAGCAGTTCTTC. Its protein product is CSARDLSSGLGNEQFF.

The chain employs TRBV20-1 and TRBJ1-4, with 8 nucleotides matching TRBD1. The V gene's germline CDR1 is DFQATT and CDR2 SNEGSKA (reference sequence). The V gene end was trimmed by 5 bases and the J gene end by 7 bases; junction bases not matched to a gene: 15. The CDR3 is 16 amino acids. The CDR3 protein is CSAPDRDTRWGEKLFF. The DNA of the CDR3 is TGCAGTGCTCCGGACAGGGATACCCGCTGGGGTGAAAAACTGTTTTTT.

This clonotype was picked up a small number of times. The chain carries TRBV9 and TRBJ2-1; D tentatively fits TRBD1 or TRBD2 (5 bases each). CDR3 length equals 15 residues. V dropped 4 bases and J dropped 8 bases, with 19 bases sitting between them. Germline CDR1 is SGDLS and CDR2 is YYNGEE. The DNA for the CDR3 is TGTGCCAGCAGCCCCTCGGGGCAGGTAGACGATGAGCAGTTCTTC. Amino acid sequence: CASSPSGQVDDEQFF. Supplemented by reference TRBV9 and TRBJ2-1, the full variable domain reads DSGVTQTPKHLITATGQRVTLRCSPRSGDLSVYWYQQSLDQGLQFLIQYYNGEERAKGNILERFSAQQFPDLHSELNLSSLELGDSALYFCASSPSGQVDDEQFFGPGTRLTVL.

This rearrangement joins TRBV4-1 to TRBJ1-2; possible D gene TRBD1, 6 bases. Germline V lookup: CDR1 MGHRA, CDR2 YSYEKL. This CDR3 spans 12 amino acids. The V and J ends lost 3 bases and 8 bases respectively, with 10 bases between them. CDR3 nucleotide sequence: TGCGCCAGCAGCCACAGGGGTGGAGGCTACACCTTC. It is translated as CASSHRGGGYTF.

The chain has TRBV6-6 and TRBJ1-1; tentative D call: TRBD1 (5 bases). There are 17 residues in the CDR3. In germline, CDR1 is MNHNY, CDR2 SVGAGI (reference sequence). Trimming took off 2 bases at V and 0 bases at J, with 16 bases between the two ends. The CDR3 is CASSYEGLGTLNTEAFF. The CDR3 DNA follows: TGTGCCAGCAGTTACGAGGGGTTGGGGACTCTGAACACTGAAGCTTTCTTT.

This clonotype has more than one count but fewer than ten. The chain couples TRBV20-1 to TRBJ2-1; TRBD1 aligns across 9 bases. The trim removed 5 bases at V and 4 bases at J, leaving 9 bases unmatched. Germline CDR1 and CDR2: DFQATT and SNEGSKA (reference sequence). This CDR3 is 15 amino acids long. The CDR3 bases are TGCAGTGCTCTTCACCCGGGACAGGGATACAATGAGCAGTTCTTC. It specifies CSALHPGQGYNEQFF.